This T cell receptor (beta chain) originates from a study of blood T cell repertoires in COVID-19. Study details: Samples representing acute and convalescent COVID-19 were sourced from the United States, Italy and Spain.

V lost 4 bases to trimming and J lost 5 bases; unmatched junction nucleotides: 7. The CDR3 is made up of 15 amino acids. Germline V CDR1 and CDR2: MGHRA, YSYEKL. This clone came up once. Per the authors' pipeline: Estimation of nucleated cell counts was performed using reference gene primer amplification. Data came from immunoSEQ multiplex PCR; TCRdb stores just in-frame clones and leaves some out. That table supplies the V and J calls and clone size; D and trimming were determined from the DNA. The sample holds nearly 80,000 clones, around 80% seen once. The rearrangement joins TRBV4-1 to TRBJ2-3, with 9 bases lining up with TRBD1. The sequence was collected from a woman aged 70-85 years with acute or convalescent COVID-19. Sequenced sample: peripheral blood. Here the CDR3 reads CASSRSPGQGDTQYF. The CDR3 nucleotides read TGCGCCAGCAGCCGGAGTCCGGGACAGGGAGATACGCAGTATTTT.